One sample yielded the 11 T cell receptor beta chains listed below, sequenced in a study of cytomegalovirus exposure and HLA in healthy donors. TCRdb keeps only in-frame clones here, not all; method: immunoSEQ multiplex PCR. The profile shows more than 250,000 clones, 90% of them singletons. The sequencing sample was made of PBMCs. All receptors derive from a woman between 25 and 40 years old in good health and CMV-seronegative.

This chain connects TRBV27 to TRBJ2-6; D gene uncertain. Between the trimmed V and J ends, which lost 3 bases and 0 bases, there was a span of 9 bases. CDR1 MNHEY and CDR2 SMNVEV come from the germline V gene (reference sequence). The CDR3 is made up of 16 amino acids. In DNA form, the CDR3 reads TGTGCCAGCAGTTTTTATGAGAACTCTGGGGCCAACGTCCTGACTTTC. Its translation is CASSFYENSGANVLTF.

This chain joins TRBV7-9 and TRBJ2-1, with 10 bases lining up with TRBD2. Unmatched junction bases numbered 2, after V lost 3 bases and J lost 0 bases. The germline gives CDR1 SEHNR, CDR2 FQNEAQ (reference sequence). This CDR3 spans 16 amino acids. The CDR3 is CASSLVAGGSYNEQFF. Here the CDR3 DNA reads TGTGCCAGCAGCTTGGTAGCGGGAGGCTCCTACAATGAGCAGTTCTTC.

The chain combines TRBV11-2 with TRBJ2-1; 7 bases map to TRBD1. The CDR3 totals 17 residues. Germline V CDR1 and CDR2: SGHAT, FQNNGV. V gave up 1 base and J gave up 0 bases; unmatched junction bases: 6. The chain's CDR3 is CASSLGTTGNSYNEQFF. The DNA for the CDR3 is TGTGCCAGCAGCTTAGGGACGACAGGGAACTCCTACAATGAGCAGTTCTTC. The whole variable domain, remainder taken from reference TRBV11-2 and TRBJ2-1, is EAGVAQSPRYKIIEKRQSVAFWCNPISGHATLYWYQQILGQGPKLLIQFQNNGVVDDSQLPKDRFSAERLKGVDSTLKIQPAKLEDSAVYLCASSLGTTGNSYNEQFFGPGTRLTVL.

The gene calls are TRBV4-3 and TRBJ2-3; 12 bases match TRBD2. The germline V gene encodes CDR1 LGHNA and CDR2 YSLEER. This CDR3 is 17 amino acids long. Germline trimming cut 0 bases from V and 5 bases from J; bases unmatched to any gene: 6. Here the CDR3 reads CASSQDRLAGELDTQYF. In DNA form, the CDR3 reads TGCGCCAGCAGCCAAGATCGACTAGCGGGAGAACTAGATACGCAGTATTTT.

The chain uses TRBV4-2 and TRBJ2-3; TRBD1 matches 7 bases. Trimming removed 1 base from V and 2 bases from J; junction bases left unmatched: 3. The CDR3 spans 15 residues. In germline, CDR1 is LGHNA, CDR2 YNFKEQ. In DNA form, the CDR3 reads TGTGCCAGCAGCCAAGGAGGGGGCACCACAGATACGCAGTATTTT. This encodes CASSQGGGTTDTQYF.

This chain links TRBV9 with TRBJ2-7, with D maybe TRBD2 (5 bases). This CDR3 is 14 amino acids long. Trimming pared 0 bases from V and 1 base from J, leaving 8 bases between. Per the germline V gene, CDR1 is SGDLS and CDR2 is YYNGEE. CDR3 residues: CASSVGGLSYEQYF. CDR3 in DNA: TGTGCCAGCAGCGTAGGAGGGTTGTCCTACGAGCAGTACTTC.

The chain has TRBV6-1 and TRBJ1-1; D might be TRBD1 (5 bases). Germline CDR1 is MNHNS and CDR2 is SASEGT. The germline V and J ends were trimmed by 7 bases and 5 bases, with 14 bases remaining between them. The CDR3 length is 13 residues. In nucleotides, the CDR3 is TGTGCCAGCACCCCCAATTGGGGGACTGAAGCTTTCTTT. It codes for CASTPNWGTEAFF.

This rearrangement joins TRBV28 to TRBJ2-7; 7 bases match TRBD1. V lost 7 bases to trimming and J lost 1 base; unmatched junction nucleotides: 7. CDR1 and CDR2 from the germline V gene are MDHEN and SYDVKM. This CDR3 is 14 amino acids long. The CDR3 is CASTPGTVSYEQYF. CDR3 DNA sequence: TGTGCCAGCACCCCCGGGACAGTTTCCTACGAGCAGTACTTC.

The CDR3 nucleotides read TGTGCCAGCAGTTACGTGGGCCATTCCCTCTATGGCTACACCTTC. Protein sequence: CASSYVGHSLYGYTF. The rearrangement uses TRBV6-5 and TRBJ1-2; D is unclear. Germline V gene lookup returns CDR1 MNHEY and CDR2 SVGAGI. CDR3 size: 15 residues. V lost 2 bases, J lost 4 bases, and 14 bases lay in between.

The chain is built from TRBV9 and TRBJ2-3, with D tentatively TRBD2 (5 bases). V was shortened by 0 bases and J by 0 bases, with 11 bases between the two germline ends. This CDR3 is built from 16 residues. Per germline, CDR1 SGDLS and CDR2 YYNGEE. The CDR3 region is CASSVEGSRSTDTQYF. CDR3 in DNA: TGTGCCAGCAGCGTAGAAGGGAGCAGGAGCACAGATACGCAGTATTTT.

The chain joins TRBV7-9 to TRBJ1-2; TRBD1 is a possible D gene (5 bases). This CDR3 has 15 residues. CDR1 is SEHNR and CDR2 is FQNEAQ in the germline V gene (reference sequence). V was cut by 0 bases and J by 4 bases, with 12 bases left in between. The CDR3 loop is CASSLALQGGYGYTF. The CDR3 nucleotides are TGTGCCAGCAGCTTAGCTTTGCAGGGTGGCTATGGCTACACCTTC.